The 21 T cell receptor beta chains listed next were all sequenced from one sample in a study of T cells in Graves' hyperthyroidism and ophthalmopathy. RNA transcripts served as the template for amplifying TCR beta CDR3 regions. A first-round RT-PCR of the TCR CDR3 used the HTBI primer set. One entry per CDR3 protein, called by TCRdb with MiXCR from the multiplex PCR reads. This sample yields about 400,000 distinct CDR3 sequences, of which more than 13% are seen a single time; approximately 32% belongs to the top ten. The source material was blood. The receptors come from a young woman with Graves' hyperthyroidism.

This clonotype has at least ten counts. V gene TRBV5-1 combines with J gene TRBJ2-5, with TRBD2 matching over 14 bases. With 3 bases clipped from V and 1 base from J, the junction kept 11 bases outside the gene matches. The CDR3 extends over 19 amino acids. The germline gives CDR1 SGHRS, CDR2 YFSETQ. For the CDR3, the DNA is TGCGCCAGCAGCTCCACCGGGACTAGCGGGAGTAGTGGCCAAGAGACCCAGTACTTC. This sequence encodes CASSSTGTSGSSGQETQYF.

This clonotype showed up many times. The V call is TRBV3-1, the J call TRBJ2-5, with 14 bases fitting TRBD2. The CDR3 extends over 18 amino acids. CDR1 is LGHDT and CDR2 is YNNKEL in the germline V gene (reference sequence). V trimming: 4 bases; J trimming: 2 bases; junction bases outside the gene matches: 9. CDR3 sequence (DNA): TGTGCCAGCAGCCTTGGGGGACTAGCGGGAGTTCGGCAAGAGACCCAGTACTTC. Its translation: CASSLGGLAGVRQETQYF.

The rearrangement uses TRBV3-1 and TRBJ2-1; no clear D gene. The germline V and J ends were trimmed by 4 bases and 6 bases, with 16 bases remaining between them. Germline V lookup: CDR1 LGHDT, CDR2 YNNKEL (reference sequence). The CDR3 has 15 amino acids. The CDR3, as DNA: TGTGCCAGCAGCCCGCTTGATCCTCCGGGCAATGAGCAGTTCTTC. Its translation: CASSPLDPPGNEQFF.

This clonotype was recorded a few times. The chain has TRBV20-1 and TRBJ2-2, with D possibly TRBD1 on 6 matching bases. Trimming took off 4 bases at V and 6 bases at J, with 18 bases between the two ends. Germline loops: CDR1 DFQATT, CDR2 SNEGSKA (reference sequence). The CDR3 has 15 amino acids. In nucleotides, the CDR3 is TGCAGTGCTAAACCCCACATACAGGGTGCCGGGGAGCTGTTTTTT. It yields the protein CSAKPHIQGAGELFF.

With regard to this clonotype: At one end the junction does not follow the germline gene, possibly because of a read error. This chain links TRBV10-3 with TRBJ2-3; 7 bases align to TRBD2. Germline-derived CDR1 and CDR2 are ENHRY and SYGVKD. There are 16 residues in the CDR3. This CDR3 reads CTISRWREGPTDTQYF. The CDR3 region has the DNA TGTACCATCAGTCGATGGAGGGAGGGTCCCACAGATACGCAGTATTTT.

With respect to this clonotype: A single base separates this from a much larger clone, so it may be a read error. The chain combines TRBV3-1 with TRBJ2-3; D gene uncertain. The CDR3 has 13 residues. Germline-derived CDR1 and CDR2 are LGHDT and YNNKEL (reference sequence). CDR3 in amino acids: CAGSLKTTDTQYF. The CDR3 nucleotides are TGTGCCGGCAGCCTCAAAACCACAGATACGCAGTATTTT.

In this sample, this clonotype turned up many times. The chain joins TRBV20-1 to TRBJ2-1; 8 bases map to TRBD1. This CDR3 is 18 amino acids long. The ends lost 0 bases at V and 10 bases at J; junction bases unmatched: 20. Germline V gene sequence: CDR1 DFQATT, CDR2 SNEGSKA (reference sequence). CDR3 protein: CSARDTDGQGSAPEEQFF. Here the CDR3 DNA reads TGCAGTGCTAGAGATACCGACGGACAGGGTTCGGCCCCTGAGGAGCAGTTCTTC.

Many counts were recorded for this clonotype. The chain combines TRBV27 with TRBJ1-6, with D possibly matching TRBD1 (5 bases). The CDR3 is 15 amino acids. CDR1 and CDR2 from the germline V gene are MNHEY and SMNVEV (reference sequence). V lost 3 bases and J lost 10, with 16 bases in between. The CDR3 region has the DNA TGTGCCAGCAGTTTCAGGATAGACAGAACCTCACCCCTCCACTTT. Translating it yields CASSFRIDRTSPLHF.

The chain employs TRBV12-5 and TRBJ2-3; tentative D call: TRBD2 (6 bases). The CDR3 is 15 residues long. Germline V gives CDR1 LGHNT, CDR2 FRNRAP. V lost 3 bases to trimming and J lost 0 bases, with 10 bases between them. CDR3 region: CASGLSSGSTDTQYF. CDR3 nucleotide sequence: TGTGCTAGTGGTTTAAGTAGCGGTAGCACAGATACGCAGTATTTT.

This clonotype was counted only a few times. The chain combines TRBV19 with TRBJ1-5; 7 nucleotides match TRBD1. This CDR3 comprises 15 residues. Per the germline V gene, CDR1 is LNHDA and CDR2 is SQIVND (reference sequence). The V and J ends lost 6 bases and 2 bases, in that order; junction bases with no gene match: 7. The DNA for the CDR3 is TGTGCCAGTAGGCCGACAGGGTCGGGCAATCAGCCCCAGCATTTT. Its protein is CASRPTGSGNQPQHF.

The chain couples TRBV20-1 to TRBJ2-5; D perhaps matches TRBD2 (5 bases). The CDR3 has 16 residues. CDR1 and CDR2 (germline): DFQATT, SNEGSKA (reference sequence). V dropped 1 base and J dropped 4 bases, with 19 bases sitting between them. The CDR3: CSARGLLETRPETQYF. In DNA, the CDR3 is TGCAGTGCTAGAGGACTGCTGGAAACTAGGCCAGAGACCCAGTACTTC.

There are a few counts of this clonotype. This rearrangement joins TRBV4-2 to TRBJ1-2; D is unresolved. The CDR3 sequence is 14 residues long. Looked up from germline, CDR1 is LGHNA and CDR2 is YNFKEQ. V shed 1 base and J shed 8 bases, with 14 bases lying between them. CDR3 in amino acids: CASSQVSGVGGYTF. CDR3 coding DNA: TGTGCCAGCAGCCAAGTATCGGGAGTTGGAGGCTACACCTTC.

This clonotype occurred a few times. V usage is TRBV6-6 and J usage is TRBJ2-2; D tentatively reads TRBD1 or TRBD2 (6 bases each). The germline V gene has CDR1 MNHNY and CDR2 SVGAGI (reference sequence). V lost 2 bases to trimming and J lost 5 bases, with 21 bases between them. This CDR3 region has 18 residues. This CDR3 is CASSYGGLWAGTTGELFF. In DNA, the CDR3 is TGTGCCAGCAGTTACGGGGGCCTATGGGCGGGAACTACCGGGGAGCTGTTTTTT.

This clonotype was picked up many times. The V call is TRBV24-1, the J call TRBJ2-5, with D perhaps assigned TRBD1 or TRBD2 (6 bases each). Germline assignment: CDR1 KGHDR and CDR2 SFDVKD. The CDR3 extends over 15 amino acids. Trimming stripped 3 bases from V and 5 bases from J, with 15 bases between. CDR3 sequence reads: CATSDPRGAGETQYF. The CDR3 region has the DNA TGTGCCACCAGTGATCCGAGGGGGGCCGGGGAGACCCAGTACTTC.

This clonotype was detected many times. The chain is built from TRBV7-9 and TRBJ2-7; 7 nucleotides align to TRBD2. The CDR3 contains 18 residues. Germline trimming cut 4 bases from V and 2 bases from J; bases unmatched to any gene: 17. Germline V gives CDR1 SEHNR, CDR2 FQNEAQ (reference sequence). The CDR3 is CASSSTQRLAGNPYEQYF. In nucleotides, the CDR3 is TGTGCCAGCAGCTCCACTCAGAGATTAGCGGGTAACCCCTACGAGCAGTACTTC.

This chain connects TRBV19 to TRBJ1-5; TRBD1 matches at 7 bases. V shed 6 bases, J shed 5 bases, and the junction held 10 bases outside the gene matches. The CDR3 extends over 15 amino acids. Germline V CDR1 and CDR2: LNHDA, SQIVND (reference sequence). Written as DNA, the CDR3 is TGTGCCAGTAGATACGGGAGGCAGGGGGATCAGCCCCAGCATTTT. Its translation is CASRYGRQGDQPQHF.

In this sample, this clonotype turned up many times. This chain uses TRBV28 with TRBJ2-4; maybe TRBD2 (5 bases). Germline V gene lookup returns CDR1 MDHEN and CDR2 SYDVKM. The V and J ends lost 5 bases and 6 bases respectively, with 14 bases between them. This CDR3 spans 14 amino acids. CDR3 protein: CASSRAAGGNIQYF. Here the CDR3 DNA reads TGTGCCAGCAGTCGAGCAGCAGGAGGAAACATTCAGTACTTC.

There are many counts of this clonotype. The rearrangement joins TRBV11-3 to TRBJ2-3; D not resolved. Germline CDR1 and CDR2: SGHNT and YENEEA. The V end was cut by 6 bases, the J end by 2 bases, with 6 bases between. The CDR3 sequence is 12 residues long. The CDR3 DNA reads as TGTGCCAGCAGTTCCAACACAGATACGCAGTATTTT. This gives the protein CASSSNTDTQYF.

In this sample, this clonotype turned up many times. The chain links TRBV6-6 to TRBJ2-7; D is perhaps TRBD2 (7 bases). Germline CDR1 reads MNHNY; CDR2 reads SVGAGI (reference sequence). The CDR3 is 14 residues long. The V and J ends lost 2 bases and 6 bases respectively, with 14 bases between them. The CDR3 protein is CASSYIWGGGEQYF. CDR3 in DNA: TGTGCCAGCAGTTACATCTGGGGGGGCGGCGAGCAGTACTTC.

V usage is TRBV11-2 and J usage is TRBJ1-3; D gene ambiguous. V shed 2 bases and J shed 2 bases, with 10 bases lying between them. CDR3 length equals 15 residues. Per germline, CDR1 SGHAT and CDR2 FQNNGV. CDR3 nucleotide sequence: TGTGCCAGCAGCTTATTCGGGGTAACTGGAAACACCATATATTTT. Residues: CASSLFGVTGNTIYF.

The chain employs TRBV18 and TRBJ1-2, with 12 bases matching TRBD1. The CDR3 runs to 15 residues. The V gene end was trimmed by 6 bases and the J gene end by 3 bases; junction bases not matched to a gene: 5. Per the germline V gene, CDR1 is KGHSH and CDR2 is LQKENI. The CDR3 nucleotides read TGTGCCAGCTCTCGGGACAGGGGGCCCTACTATGGCTACACCTTC. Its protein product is CASSRDRGPYYGYTF.